This is a list of T cell receptor beta chains from one sample in a study of T cells of healthy individuals. MiXCR was run by TCRdb on the 5' RACE reads, yielding one entry per CDR3 protein. This table holds around 100,000 distinct CDR3 sequences, roughly a sixth found once. These receptors came from a human donor in good health. CDR3s include the opening cysteine and the closing phenylalanine or tryptophan. A D gene is named only where the DNA matches it firmly. Clone size appears in some rows only: once, few, many, or a class for an expanded clone.

j_call v_call clone_size d_call cdr3_nt cdr3_aa
TRBJ2-3 TRBV5-1 many - TGCGCCAGCAGTGGCGACAACACAGATACGCAGTATTTT CASSGDNTDTQYF
TRBJ2-3 TRBV10-3 many - TGTGCCATCAGTGAGTCCATGGCACAAGATACGCAGTATTTT CAISESMAQDTQYF
TRBJ1-1 TRBV5-1 few TRBD1 TGCGCCAGCAGCTTGGCAGGGGGTCAGATCACTGAAGCTTTCTTT CASSLAGGQITEAFF
TRBJ2-5 TRBV7-2 - TRBD2 TGTGCCAGCAGCCCAGCTAGCGGGAGCGGCCAAGAGACCCAGTACTTC CASSPASGSGQETQYF
TRBJ1-2 TRBV7-2 few TRBD1 TGTGCCAGCAGCCGGGGACAGGGGGAGGGCTACACCTTC CASSRGQGEGYTF
TRBJ2-4 TRBV12-3/TRBV12-4 - - TGTGCCAGCAGACCCGGGGCCAAAAACATTCAGTACTTC CASRPGAKNIQYF
TRBJ1-5 TRBV5-8 - TRBD1 TGTGCCAGCAGCCCCGGGACAGGGGGAGTTCAGCCCCAGCATTTT CASSPGTGGVQPQHF
TRBJ2-3 TRBV29-1 few - TGCAGCGTTGGGGTTCGAGGACGCACAGATACGCAGTATTTT CSVGVRGRTDTQYF
TRBJ2-3 TRBV5-1 few - TGCGCCAGCAGCTTTTCCGGTGATACGCAGTATTTT CASSFSGDTQYF
TRBJ2-1 TRBV20-1 few TRBD2 TGCAGTGCCCAAAACGCGGGAGGCGTGAATGAGCAGTTCTTC CSAQNAGGVNEQFF
TRBJ2-7 TRBV14 few TRBD1 TGTGCCAGCAGCCAAGCCGGGGACAGGGGCTACGAGCAGTACTTC CASSQAGDRGYEQYF
TRBJ2-1 TRBV4-2 few TRBD2 TGTGCCAGCAGCCAAGAACTAGCGGGAGCCTACAATGAGCAGTTCTTC CASSQELAGAYNEQFF
TRBJ1-2 TRBV28 few TRBD1 TGTGCCAGCAGTACGGGACAGGGTCGTAACTATGGCTACACCTTC CASSTGQGRNYGYTF
TRBJ1-1 TRBV2 few TRBD1 TGTGCCAGCAGGACGGACAGGGGGTCGACTGAAGCTTTCTTT CASRTDRGSTEAFF
TRBJ1-3 TRBV11-2 many - TGTGCCAGCAGCTTAGCGGTCGGGAACACCATATATTTT CASSLAVGNTIYF
TRBJ1-6 TRBV20-1 - TRBD1 TGCAGTGCTAGTGGACAGGGGGAATCACCCCTCCACTTT CSASGQGESPLHF
TRBJ2-1 TRBV6-4 many TRBD2 TGTGCCAGCAGTGACTCTACTAGCGGGAGTCAGAGTCGGTTCTTC CASSDSTSGSQSRFF
TRBJ1-5 TRBV28 many TRBD1 TGTGCCAGCAGTTTAGGACAGGGGAATCAGCCCCAGCATTTT CASSLGQGNQPQHF
TRBJ2-5 TRBV29-1 many - TGCAGCGGCGCACCCTGGGTCGGAGAGACCCAGTACTTC CSGAPWVGETQYF
TRBJ1-2 TRBV5-1 many - TGCGCCAGCAGGCAGGGGATCGGCTATGGCTACACCTTC CASRQGIGYGYTF
TRBJ1-5 TRBV20-1 many TRBD1 TGCAGTGGTGGGACAGGGGGTCCTTGGCTTCGGGGTCAGCCCCAGCATTTT CSGGTGGPWLRGQPQHF
TRBJ1-1 TRBV12-3/TRBV12-4 few TRBD1 TGTGCCAGCAGCCAACAGGGGGCATTTACTGAAGCTTTCTTT CASSQQGAFTEAFF
TRBJ1-1 TRBV7-9 - - TGTGCCAGCAGCATCGTCCAGGCCGAAGCTTTCTTT CASSIVQAEAFF
TRBJ2-3 TRBV7-6 - - TGTGCCAGCACCCCCGGGGGGACAGGTACTAGCACAGATACGCAGTATTTT CASTPGGTGTSTDTQYF
TRBJ2-2 TRBV9 few TRBD2 TGTGCCAGCAGCGTAGGACTAGCGGTCACCGGGGAGCTGTTTTTT CASSVGLAVTGELFF
TRBJ1-1 TRBV12-3/TRBV12-4 - TRBD1 TGTGCCAGCAGTTGGCCGGGACAGGGGAACACTGAAGCTTTCTTT CASSWPGQGNTEAFF
TRBJ1-2 TRBV18 many TRBD1 TGTGCCAGCTCAACCGACAGGGTCTATGGCTACACCTTC CASSTDRVYGYTF
TRBJ1-1 TRBV7-8 - TRBD1 TGTGCCAGCAACCAACTGGGGATGGGACAGGGGGGTACTGAAGCTTTCTTT CASNQLGMGQGGTEAFF
TRBJ2-1 TRBV7-9 few - TGTGCCAGCAGCCCCCCCTCCTACAATGAGCAGTTCTTC CASSPPSYNEQFF
TRBJ1-2 TRBV2 many - TGTGCCAGCAGTGAACGGGGGTATGGCTACACCTTC CASSERGYGYTF
TRBJ2-3 TRBV7-9 - - TGTGCCAGCAGCTTTGCGGGGAACACAGATACGCAGTATTTT CASSFAGNTDTQYF
TRBJ2-7 TRBV28 few - TGTGCCAGCAGTTTAGACGGGCTCGAGCAGTACTTC CASSLDGLEQYF
TRBJ1-1 TRBV6-6 - - TGTGCCAGCAGTTTGACTGAAGCTTTCTTT CASSLTEAFF
TRBJ1-1 TRBV12-3/TRBV12-4 few - TGTGCCAGCAGTTTCCACTTTAGCGGTGCGTTGAACACTGAAGCTTTCTTT CASSFHFSGALNTEAFF
TRBJ2-5 TRBV7-2 few TRBD1 TGTGCCAGCAGCATTGGACAGGGGGAGGAGACCCAGTACTTC CASSIGQGEETQYF
TRBJ1-6 TRBV28 few - TGTGCCAGCAGTTTACTGGGCAGGGCTGTGTCACCCCTCCACTTT CASSLLGRAVSPLHF
TRBJ2-1 TRBV6-5 many TRBD1 TGTGCCAGCATGCCGGGACAGGGTAGGGCTGAGCAGTTCTTC CASMPGQGRAEQFF
TRBJ1-4 TRBV6-2/TRBV6-3 few - TGTGCCAGCAGGGGGGACTCTGAAAAACTGTTTTTT CASRGDSEKLFF
TRBJ1-1 TRBV20-1 - TRBD1 TGCAGTGCAACCTTGACAGGGAGAGCGAACACTGAAGCTTTCTTT CSATLTGRANTEAFF
TRBJ2-3 TRBV11-1 - TRBD2 TGTGCCAGCAGCTTAGGACTAGCGGGGGGGCCAAACACAGATACGCAGTATTTT CASSLGLAGGPNTDTQYF
TRBJ2-7 TRBV28 - TRBD2 TGTGCCGGGAGCGGGAGGGCCAACGAGCAGTACTTC CAGSGRANEQYF
TRBJ2-7 TRBV7-2 - TRBD2 TGTGCCAGCAGCGCCCTGAGCGGGGGGCCCTTCGAGCAGTACTTC CASSALSGGPFEQYF
TRBJ2-3 TRBV5-1 - TRBD1 TGCGCCAGCAGCTTCCGGGACAGTAGCACAGATACGCAGTATTTT CASSFRDSSTDTQYF
TRBJ2-3 TRBV5-1 - TRBD2 TGCGCCAGCAGCTTGGTGGCGGGAGGTGTTCCACATACGCAGTATTTT CASSLVAGGVPHTQYF
TRBJ2-7 TRBV2 few - TGTGCCAGCAGTGAACCATCCGAGCAGTACTTC CASSEPSEQYF
TRBJ2-5 TRBV11-1 - TRBD1 TGTGCCAGCAGTTCGAACCAGGGGGAGGAGACCCAGTACTTC CASSSNQGEETQYF
TRBJ2-1 TRBV7-2 - TRBD2 TGTGCCAGCAGCTCAGCCGGGACTAGCACAAATGAGCAGTTCTTC CASSSAGTSTNEQFF
TRBJ2-3 TRBV7-8 - TRBD2 TGTGCCAGCAGCCGTCTTTTTGCGGCTAGCGGGGGGAGGGATACGCAGTATTTT CASSRLFAASGGRDTQYF
TRBJ2-1 TRBV7-2 - - TGTGCCAGCAGCTTAACCTTTAGCGCCGTGTACAATGAGCAGTTCTTC CASSLTFSAVYNEQFF
TRBJ2-3 TRBV29-1 - - TGCAGCGTTAGACTAGGGGCTGATACGCAGTATTTT CSVRLGADTQYF
TRBJ2-1 TRBV3-1 - TRBD2 TGTGCCAGCAGCCAGGGGCTCAGGACTAGCGGGAGCAATGAGCAGTTCTTC CASSQGLRTSGSNEQFF